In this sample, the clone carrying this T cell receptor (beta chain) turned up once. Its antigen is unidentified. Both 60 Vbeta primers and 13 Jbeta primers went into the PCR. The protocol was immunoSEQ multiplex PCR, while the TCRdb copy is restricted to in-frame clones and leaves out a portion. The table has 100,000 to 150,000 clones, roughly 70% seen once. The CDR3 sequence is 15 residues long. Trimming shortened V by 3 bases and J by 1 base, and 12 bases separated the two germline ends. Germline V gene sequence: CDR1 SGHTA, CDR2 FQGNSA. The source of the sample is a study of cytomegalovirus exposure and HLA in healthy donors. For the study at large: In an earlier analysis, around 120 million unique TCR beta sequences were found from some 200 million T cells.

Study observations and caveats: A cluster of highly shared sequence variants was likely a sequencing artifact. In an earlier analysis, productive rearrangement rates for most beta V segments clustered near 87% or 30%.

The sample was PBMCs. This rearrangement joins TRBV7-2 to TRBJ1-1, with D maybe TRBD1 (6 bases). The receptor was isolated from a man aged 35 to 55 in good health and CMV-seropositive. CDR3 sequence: CASSFPTGWNTEAFF. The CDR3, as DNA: TGTGCCAGCAGCTTTCCGACAGGATGGAACACTGAAGCTTTCTTT. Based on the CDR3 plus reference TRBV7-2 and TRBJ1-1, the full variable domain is GAGVSQSPSNKVTEKGKDVELRCDPISGHTALYWYRQSLGQGLEFLIYFQGNSAPDKSGLPSDRFSAERTGGSVSTLTIQRTQQEDSAVYLCASSFPTGWNTEAFFGQGTRLTVV.